Each of the 9 T cell receptor beta chains below was sequenced from the same sample in a study of blood T cell repertoires in COVID-19 (dated by TCRdb to about 2020). The library was produced with the immunoSEQ multiplex PCR assay. TCRdb took this table from immuneACCESS and kept in-frame rearrangements with V and J called. Such tables lack part of the clones; where checked against another copy, unresolved V genes explain under half of the gap, and the rest is unexplained. This sample is represented by some 270,000 clones; roughly 89% of them were singletons. The ten largest clones represent roughly 2.2% of the sample. The sample taken for sequencing was peripheral blood. Source of these receptors: a man aged 45-60 years with acute or convalescent COVID-19.

V and J are TRBV27 and TRBJ1-1; 7 positions match TRBD1. Germline lookup yields CDR1 MNHEY and CDR2 SMNVEV (reference sequence). Trimming took 5 bases from V and 6 from J; bases not matched to a gene: 9. The CDR3 covers 14 residues. The DNA of the CDR3 is TGTGCCAGCAGTATCCTACAGGGGACCCCTGAAGCTTTCTTT. This translates into CASSILQGTPEAFF.

CDR3 in DNA: TGTGCCAGCAGCTTGGTCGGGACAGACTATGGCTACACCTTC. Amino acids: CASSLVGTDYGYTF. The chain carries TRBV5-8 and TRBJ1-2; 7 bases align to TRBD1. Germline-derived CDR1 and CDR2 are SGHTS and YDEGEE. J gave up 3 bases and V 0 bases, and 2 bases lay outside the gene matches. This CDR3 is built from 14 residues.

The rearrangement joins TRBV5-4 to TRBJ2-3, with a possible D match to TRBD1 (5 bases). The CDR3 consists of 14 residues. Germline values: CDR1 SGHNT, CDR2 YYREEE (reference sequence). V dropped 2 bases and J dropped 2 bases, with 9 bases sitting between them. CDR3 sequence (DNA): TGTGCCAGCAGCTTTAAGACAGCCACAGATACGCAGTATTTT. This codes for CASSFKTATDTQYF.

V usage is TRBV28 and J usage is TRBJ2-7, with 8 bases that match TRBD1. Germline V gene lookup returns CDR1 MDHEN and CDR2 SYDVKM. V lost 5 bases and J lost 3; bases outside the gene matches: 9. The CDR3 has 15 residues. The DNA for the CDR3 is TGTGCCAGCAGTATATCCGGGACAGGTCGCTACGAGCAGTACTTC. This encodes CASSISGTGRYEQYF.

This clone was picked up one time. The chain has TRBV6-5 and TRBJ2-3; possible D gene TRBD2, 6 bases. V was cut by 7 bases and J by 3 bases, with 8 bases left in between. CDR3 length equals 12 residues. Per the germline V gene, CDR1 is MNHEY and CDR2 is SVGAGI. CDR3 residues: CASTGGTDTQYF. DNA for the CDR3: TGTGCCAGCACCGGAGGGACAGATACGCAGTATTTT.

This chain uses TRBV29-1 with TRBJ1-1, with D maybe TRBD1 (5 bases). V was cut by 6 bases and J by 6 bases, with 17 bases left in between. CDR3 length equals 13 residues. CDR1 SQVTM and CDR2 ANQGSEA come from the germline V gene. The CDR3 region has the DNA TGCAGCGTCGCCGGGACGGGGGGTCCTGAAGCTTTCTTT. The encoded protein is CSVAGTGGPEAFF.

The chain recombines TRBV19 with TRBJ2-1, with a tentative D call TRBD2 (5 bases). Trimming removed 4 bases from V and 9 bases from J, with 19 bases in between. CDR3 length: 15 residues. The germline V gene encodes CDR1 LNHDA and CDR2 SQIVND (reference sequence). CDR3 nucleotide sequence: TGTGCCAGTAGTAACTCCCGTGGCTCTGCGGGTGAGCAGTTCTTC. Translating it yields CASSNSRGSAGEQFF.

This clone appeared once. The gene calls are TRBV24-1 and TRBJ2-1, with a possible D match to TRBD1 (6 bases). The germline CDR1 and CDR2 sequences are KGHDR and SFDVKD. The CDR3 has 16 residues. V shed 5 bases and J shed 3 bases, with 16 bases lying between them. Here the CDR3 reads CATSGGWGRDYNEQFF. The CDR3 nucleotides read TGTGCCACCAGTGGGGGTTGGGGGCGAGACTACAATGAGCAGTTCTTC.

This rearrangement joins TRBV18 to TRBJ1-1, with a weak D call TRBD1 (5 bases). CDR3 length: 12 amino acids. V lost 6 bases to trimming and J lost 6 bases, with 11 bases between them. CDR1 is KGHSH and CDR2 is LQKENI in the germline V gene. CDR3 residues: CASSGGVAEAFF. The CDR3 region has the DNA TGTGCCAGCTCGGGAGGGGTCGCTGAAGCTTTCTTT.